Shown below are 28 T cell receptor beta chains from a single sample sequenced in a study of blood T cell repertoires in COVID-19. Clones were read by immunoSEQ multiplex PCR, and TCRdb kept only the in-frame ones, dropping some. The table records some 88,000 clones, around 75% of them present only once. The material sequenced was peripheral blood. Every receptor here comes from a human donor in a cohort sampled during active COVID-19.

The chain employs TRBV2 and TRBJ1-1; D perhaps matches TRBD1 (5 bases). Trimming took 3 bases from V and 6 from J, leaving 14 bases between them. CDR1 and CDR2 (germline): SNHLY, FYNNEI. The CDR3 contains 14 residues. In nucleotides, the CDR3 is TGTGCCAGCAGTGAGCAAGGGCGGGGGGCTGAAGCTTTCTTT. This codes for CASSEQGRGAEAFF.

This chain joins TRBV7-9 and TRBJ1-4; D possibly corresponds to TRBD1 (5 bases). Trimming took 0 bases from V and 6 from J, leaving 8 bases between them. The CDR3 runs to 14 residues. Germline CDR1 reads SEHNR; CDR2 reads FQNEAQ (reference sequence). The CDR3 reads CASSLARVDEKLFF. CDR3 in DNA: TGTGCCAGCAGCTTAGCCAGGGTAGATGAAAAACTGTTTTTT.

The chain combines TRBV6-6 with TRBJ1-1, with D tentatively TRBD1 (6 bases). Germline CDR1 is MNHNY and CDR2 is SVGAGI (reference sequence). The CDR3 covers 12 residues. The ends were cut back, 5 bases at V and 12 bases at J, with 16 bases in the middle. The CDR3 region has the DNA TGTGCCAGCAGTCCTCCGGGACAAAATCCTTTCTTT. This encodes CASSPPGQNPFF.

The DNA of the CDR3 is TGTGCCAGCAGCTTACCAGGAAACACTGAAGCTTTCTTT. Amino acids: CASSLPGNTEAFF. The chain couples TRBV7-8 to TRBJ1-1; D remains ambiguous. In germline, CDR1 is SGHVS, CDR2 FQNEAQ. The ends were cut back, 2 bases at V and 2 bases at J, with 6 bases in the middle. The CDR3 is 13 residues long.

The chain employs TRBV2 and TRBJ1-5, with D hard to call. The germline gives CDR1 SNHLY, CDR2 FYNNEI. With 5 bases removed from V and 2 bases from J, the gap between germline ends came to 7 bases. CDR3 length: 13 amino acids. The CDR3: CASSLAGNQPQHF. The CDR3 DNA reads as TGTGCCAGCAGTTTGGCAGGCAATCAGCCCCAGCATTTT.

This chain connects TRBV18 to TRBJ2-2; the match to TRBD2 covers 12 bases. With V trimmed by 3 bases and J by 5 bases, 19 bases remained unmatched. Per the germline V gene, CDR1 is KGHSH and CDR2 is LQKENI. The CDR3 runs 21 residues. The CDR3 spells CASSPTGQRLAGEGGTGELFF. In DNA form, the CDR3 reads TGTGCCAGCTCACCGACTGGACAGCGACTAGCGGGAGAGGGAGGAACCGGGGAGCTGTTTTTT. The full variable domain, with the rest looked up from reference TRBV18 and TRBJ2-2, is NAGVMQNPRHLVRRRGQEARLRCSPMKGHSHVYWYRQLPEEGLKFMVYLQKENIIDESGMPKERFSAEFPKEGPSILRIQQVVRGDSAAYFCASSPTGQRLAGEGGTGELFFGEGSRLTVL.

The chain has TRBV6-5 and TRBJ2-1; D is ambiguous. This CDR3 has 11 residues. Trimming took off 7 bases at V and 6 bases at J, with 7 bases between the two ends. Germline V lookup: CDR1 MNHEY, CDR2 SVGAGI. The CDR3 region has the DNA TGTGCCAGCATGGGCCTCAATGAGCAGTTCTTC. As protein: CASMGLNEQFF.

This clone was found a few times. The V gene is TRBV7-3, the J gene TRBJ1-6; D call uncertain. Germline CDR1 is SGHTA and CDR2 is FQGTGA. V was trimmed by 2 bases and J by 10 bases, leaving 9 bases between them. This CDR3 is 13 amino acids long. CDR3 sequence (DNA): TGTGCCAGCAGCTTATCAGGCCAATCACCCCTCCACTTT. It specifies CASSLSGQSPLHF.

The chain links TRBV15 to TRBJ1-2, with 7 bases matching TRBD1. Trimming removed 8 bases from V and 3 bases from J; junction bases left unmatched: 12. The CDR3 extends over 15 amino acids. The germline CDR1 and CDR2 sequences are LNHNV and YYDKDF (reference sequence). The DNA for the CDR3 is TGTGCCACCGGCTCCCCGACAGGGCAGTACTATGGCTACACCTTC. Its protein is CATGSPTGQYYGYTF.

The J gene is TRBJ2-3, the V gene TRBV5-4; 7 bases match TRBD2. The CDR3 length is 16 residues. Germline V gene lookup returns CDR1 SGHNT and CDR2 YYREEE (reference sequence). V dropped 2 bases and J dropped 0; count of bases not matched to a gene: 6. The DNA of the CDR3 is TGTGCCAGCAGCTTTCGAGCGGGGCCTAGCACAGATACGCAGTATTTT. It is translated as CASSFRAGPSTDTQYF.

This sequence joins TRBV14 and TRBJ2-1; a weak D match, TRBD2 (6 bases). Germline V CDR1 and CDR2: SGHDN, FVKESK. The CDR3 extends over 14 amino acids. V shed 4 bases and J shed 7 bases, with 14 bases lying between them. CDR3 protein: CASSPLRGRNEQFF. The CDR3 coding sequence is TGTGCCAGCAGCCCCCTGCGGGGTCGTAATGAGCAGTTCTTC.

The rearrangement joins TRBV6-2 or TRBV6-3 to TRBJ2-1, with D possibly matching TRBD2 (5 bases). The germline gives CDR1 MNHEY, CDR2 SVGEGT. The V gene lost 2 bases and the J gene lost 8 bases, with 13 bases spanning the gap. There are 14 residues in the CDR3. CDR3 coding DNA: TGTGCCAGCAGTTACGGGCAGGAGGTCCATGAGCAGTTCTTC. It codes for CASSYGQEVHEQFF.

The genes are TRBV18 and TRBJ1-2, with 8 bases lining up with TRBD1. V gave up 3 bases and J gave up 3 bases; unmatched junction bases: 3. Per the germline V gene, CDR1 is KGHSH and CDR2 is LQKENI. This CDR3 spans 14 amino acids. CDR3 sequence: CASSPETGDYGYTF. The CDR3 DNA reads TGTGCCAGCTCACCTGAGACAGGGGACTATGGCTACACCTTC. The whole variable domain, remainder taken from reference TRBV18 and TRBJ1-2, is NAGVMQNPRHLVRRRGQEARLRCSPMKGHSHVYWYRQLPEEGLKFMVYLQKENIIDESGMPKERFSAEFPKEGPSILRIQQVVRGDSAAYFCASSPETGDYGYTFGSGTRLTVV.

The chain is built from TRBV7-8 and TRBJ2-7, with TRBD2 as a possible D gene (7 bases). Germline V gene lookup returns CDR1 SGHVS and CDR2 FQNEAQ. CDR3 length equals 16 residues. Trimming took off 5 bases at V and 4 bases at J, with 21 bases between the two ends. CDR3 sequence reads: CASSLGHSSGLYEQYF. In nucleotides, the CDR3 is TGTGCCAGCAGCCTGGGACACTCTAGCGGACTATACGAGCAGTACTTC.

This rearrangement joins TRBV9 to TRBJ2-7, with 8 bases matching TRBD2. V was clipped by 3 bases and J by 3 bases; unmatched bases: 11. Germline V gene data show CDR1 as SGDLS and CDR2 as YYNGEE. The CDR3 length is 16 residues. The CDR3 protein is CASSGGSGSRVYEQYF. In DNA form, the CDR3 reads TGTGCCAGCAGCGGGGGCAGCGGGAGTAGGGTCTACGAGCAGTACTTC.

CDR3 in DNA: TGTGCCAGTAGTACAGAACCGGGACACCTCTCGGCGGGCTATGGCTACACCTTC. This codes for CASSTEPGHLSAGYGYTF. V is TRBV19 and J is TRBJ1-2; D may be TRBD1 (6 bases). The CDR3 has 18 amino acids. Germline V CDR1 and CDR2: LNHDA, SQIVND (reference sequence). Trimming left V 4 bases short and J 4 bases short, with 25 bases between.

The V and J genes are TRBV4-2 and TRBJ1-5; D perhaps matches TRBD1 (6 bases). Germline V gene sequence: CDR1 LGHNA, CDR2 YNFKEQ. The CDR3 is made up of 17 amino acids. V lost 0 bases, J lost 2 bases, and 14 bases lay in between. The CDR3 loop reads CASSQDTGAGGNQPQHF. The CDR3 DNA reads TGTGCCAGCAGCCAAGATACCGGGGCAGGGGGCAATCAGCCCCAGCATTTT.

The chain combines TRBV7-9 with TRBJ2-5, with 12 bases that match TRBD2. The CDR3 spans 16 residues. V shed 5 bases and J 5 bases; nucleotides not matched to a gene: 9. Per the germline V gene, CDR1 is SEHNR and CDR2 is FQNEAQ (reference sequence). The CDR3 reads CASSAQTSGSLETQYF. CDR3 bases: TGTGCCAGCAGCGCCCAGACTAGCGGGAGTTTGGAGACCCAGTACTTC. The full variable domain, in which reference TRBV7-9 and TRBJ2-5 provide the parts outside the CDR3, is DTGVSQNPRHKITKRGQNVTFRCDPISEHNRLYWYRQTLGQGPEFLTYFQNEAQLEKSRLLSDRFSAERPKGSFSTLEIQRTEQGDSAMYLCASSAQTSGSLETQYFGPGTRLLVL.

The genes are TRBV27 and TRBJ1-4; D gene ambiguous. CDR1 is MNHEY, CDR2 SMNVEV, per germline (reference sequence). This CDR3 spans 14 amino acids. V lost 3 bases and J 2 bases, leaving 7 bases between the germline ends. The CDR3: CASSFKHTNEKLFF. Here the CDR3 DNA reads TGTGCCAGCAGTTTCAAACATACTAATGAAAAACTGTTTTTT.

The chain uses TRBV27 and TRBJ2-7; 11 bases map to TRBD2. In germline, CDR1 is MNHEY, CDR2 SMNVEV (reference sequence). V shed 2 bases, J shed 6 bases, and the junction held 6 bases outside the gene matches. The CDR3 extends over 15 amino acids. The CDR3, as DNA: TGTGCCAGCAGTTTAGTACTAGCGGGAGTGGGCGAGCAGTACTTC. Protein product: CASSLVLAGVGEQYF.

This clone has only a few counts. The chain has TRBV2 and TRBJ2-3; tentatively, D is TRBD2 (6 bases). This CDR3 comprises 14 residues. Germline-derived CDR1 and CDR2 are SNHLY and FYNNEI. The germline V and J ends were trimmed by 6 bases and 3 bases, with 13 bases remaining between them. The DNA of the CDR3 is TGTGCCAGCAGATCGGGACTCCAGACAGATACGCAGTATTTT. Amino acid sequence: CASRSGLQTDTQYF.

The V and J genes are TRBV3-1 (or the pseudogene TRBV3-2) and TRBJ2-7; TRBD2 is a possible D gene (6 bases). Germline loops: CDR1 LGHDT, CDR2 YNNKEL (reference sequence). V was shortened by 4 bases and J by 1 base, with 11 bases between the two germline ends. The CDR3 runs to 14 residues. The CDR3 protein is CASSLGRISYEQYF. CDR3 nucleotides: TGTGCCAGCAGCCTGGGGAGGATATCCTACGAGCAGTACTTC.

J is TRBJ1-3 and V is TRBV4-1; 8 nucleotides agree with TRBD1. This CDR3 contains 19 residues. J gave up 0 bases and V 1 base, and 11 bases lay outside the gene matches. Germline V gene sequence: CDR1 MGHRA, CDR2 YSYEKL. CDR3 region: CASSQVGARGRPSGNTIYF. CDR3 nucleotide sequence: TGCGCCAGCAGCCAAGTTGGTGCCAGGGGGCGCCCCTCTGGAAACACCATATATTTT.

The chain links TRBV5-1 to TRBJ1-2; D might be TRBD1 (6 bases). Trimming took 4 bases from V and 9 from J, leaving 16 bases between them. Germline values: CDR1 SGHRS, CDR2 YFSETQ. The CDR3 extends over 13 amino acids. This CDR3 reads CASSLGQPGRYTF. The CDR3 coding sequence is TGCGCCAGCAGCCTAGGACAGCCCGGACGCTACACCTTC.

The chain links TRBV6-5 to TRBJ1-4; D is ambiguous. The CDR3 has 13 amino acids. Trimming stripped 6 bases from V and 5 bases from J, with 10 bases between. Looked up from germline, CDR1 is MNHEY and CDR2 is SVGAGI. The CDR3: CASSAQVNEKLFF. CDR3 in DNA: TGTGCCAGCAGCGCCCAGGTGAATGAAAAACTGTTTTTT.

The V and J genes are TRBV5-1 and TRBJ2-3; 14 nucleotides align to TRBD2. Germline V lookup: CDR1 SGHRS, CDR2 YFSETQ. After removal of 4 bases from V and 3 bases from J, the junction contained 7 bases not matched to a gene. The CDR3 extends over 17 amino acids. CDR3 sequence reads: CASSIGLAGGVTDTQYF. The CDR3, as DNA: TGCGCCAGCAGCATAGGACTAGCGGGAGGTGTGACAGATACGCAGTATTTT.

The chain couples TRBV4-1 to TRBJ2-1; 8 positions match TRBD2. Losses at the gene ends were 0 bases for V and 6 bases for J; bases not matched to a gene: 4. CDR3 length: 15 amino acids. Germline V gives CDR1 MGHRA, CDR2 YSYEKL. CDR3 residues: CASSQERAGANEQFF. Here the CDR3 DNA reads TGCGCCAGCAGCCAAGAAAGAGCGGGAGCCAATGAGCAGTTCTTC.

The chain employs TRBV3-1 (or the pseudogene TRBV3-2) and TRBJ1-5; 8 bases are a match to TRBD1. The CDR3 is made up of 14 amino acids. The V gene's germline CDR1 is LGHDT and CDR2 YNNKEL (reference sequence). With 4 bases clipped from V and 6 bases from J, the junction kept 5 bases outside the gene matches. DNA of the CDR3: TGTGCCAGCAGCCCCAGGGGGCGAAGTCAGCCCCAGCATTTT. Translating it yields CASSPRGRSQPQHF.